These T cell receptor beta chains were read from a single sample in a study of long-term antiretroviral therapy in people with HIV. Sequencing used immunoSEQ multiplex PCR; TCRdb keeps in-frame clones, though not all of them. This sample has nearly 20,000 clones; 80% occur once, and the top ten carry about 10%. The starting material was unsorted PBMCs, obtained 0.2 years after starting antiretroviral therapy. Receptor source: a woman aged 40 to 49 with HIV. CDR3s include the opening cysteine and the closing phenylalanine or tryptophan. A D gene is named only where the DNA matches it firmly. Only part of the rows carry a size: once, few, many, or a class if the clone is expanded.

v_call,d_call,j_call,clone_size,cdr3_aa,cdr3_nt
TRBV10-2,TRBD1,TRBJ1-4,few,CASSDPGGDEKLFF,TGCGCCAGCAGTGACCCAGGGGGAGATGAAAAACTGTTTTTT
TRBV27,-,TRBJ1-1,-,CASSLGGQREAFF,TGTGCCAGCAGTTTAGGAGGGCAGAGAGAAGCTTTCTTT
TRBV7-9,-,TRBJ2-1,-,CASSFRDPTNEQFF,TGTGCCAGCAGCTTCCGGGACCCCACTAATGAGCAGTTCTTC
TRBV6-1,-,TRBJ2-1,-,CASSEVWGETYNEQFF,TGTGCCAGCAGTGAAGTCTGGGGAGAAACCTACAATGAGCAGTTCTTC
TRBV7-2,-,TRBJ2-2,-,CASSLGGGSNTGELFF,TGTGCCAGCAGCTTAGGTGGGGGATCGAACACCGGGGAGCTGTTTTTT
TRBV30,TRBD2,TRBJ2-1,-,CAWRKRETYNEQFF,TGTGCCTGGAGAAAGCGGGAGACCTACAATGAGCAGTTCTTC
TRBV29-1,-,TRBJ1-1,-,CSVDRGNTEAFF,TGCAGCGTTGATAGGGGAAACACTGAAGCTTTCTTT
TRBV7-2,-,TRBJ1-5,-,CASSFPGTQPQHF,TGTGCCAGCAGCTTCCCAGGGACTCAGCCCCAGCATTTT
TRBV10-2,TRBD2,TRBJ2-1,-,CASSDSGTGGQRDEQFF,TGCGCCAGCAGTGACTCGGGGACGGGAGGGCAAAGGGATGAGCAGTTCTTC
TRBV7-9,-,TRBJ1-1,-,CASSLEIGTEAFF,TGTGCCAGCAGCTTAGAGATTGGGACTGAAGCTTTCTTT
TRBV11-2,-,TRBJ1-6,-,CASSLPQGSNSPLHF,TGTGCCAGCAGCTTACCCCAGGGCAGCAATTCACCCCTCCACTTT
TRBV5-1,-,TRBJ2-6,-,CASSLEGSGANVLTF,TGCGCCAGCAGCTTGGAGGGCTCTGGGGCCAACGTCCTGACTTTC
TRBV4-1,-,TRBJ1-2,-,CASSQDHIYGYTF,TGCGCCAGCAGCCAAGACCACATCTATGGCTACACCTTC
TRBV29-1,-,TRBJ2-3,few,CSVDWGDQGRTDTQYF,TGCAGCGTTGACTGGGGGGACCAGGGGAGAACAGATACGCAGTATTTT
TRBV9,-,TRBJ2-7,-,CASSVEVSEGSEQYF,TGTGCCAGCAGCGTAGAAGTGTCGGAGGGTAGCGAGCAGTACTTC
TRBV5-4,TRBD1,TRBJ2-1,-,CASTSDRPNEQFF,TGTGCCAGCACTTCGGACAGGCCCAATGAGCAGTTCTTC
TRBV13,TRBD1,TRBJ2-5,few,CASSLGTDQETQYF,TGTGCCAGCAGCCTAGGGACAGACCAAGAGACCCAGTACTTC
TRBV29-1,-,TRBJ2-7,few,CSVLSQYEQYF,TGCAGCGTCCTTTCTCAATACGAGCAGTACTTC
TRBV2,-,TRBJ1-2,few,CASRLWGGDRGYTF,TGTGCCAGCAGACTATGGGGAGGGGATAGAGGCTACACCTTC
TRBV9,TRBD1,TRBJ1-6,-,CASSDHTDRANSPLHF,TGTGCCAGCAGCGACCACACCGACAGGGCTAATTCACCCCTCCACTTT
TRBV21-1,-,TRBJ2-7,-,CASSKPRVPYEQYF,TGTGCCAGCAGCAAACCCAGGGTTCCCTACGAGCAGTACTTC
TRBV29-1,-,TRBJ1-1,-,CSVESGFGTEAFF,TGCAGCGTTGAATCCGGATTTGGTACTGAAGCTTTCTTT
TRBV7-9,TRBD2,TRBJ2-7,once,CASSLGLAGWTYEQYF,TGTGCCAGCAGCTTAGGACTAGCGGGGTGGACCTACGAGCAGTACTTC
TRBV4-1,-,TRBJ2-3,once,CASSPLGRDDTDTQYF,TGCGCCAGCAGCCCATTGGGACGGGACGACACAGATACGCAGTATTTT
TRBV6-1,TRBD1,TRBJ2-3,once,CASSEAPMPGTGISPTSTDTQYF,TGTGCCAGCAGTGAAGCTCCAATGCCGGGGACAGGGATATCTCCTACCAGCACAGATACGCAGTATTTT
TRBV5-8,-,TRBJ1-1,-,CASSLVIGRTTEAFF,TGTGCCAGCAGCTTGGTCATTGGGAGGACCACTGAAGCTTTCTTT
TRBV5-6,-,TRBJ1-6,-,CASSLGPSSSYNSPLHF,TGTGCCAGCAGCTTGGGTCCCTCGAGCTCCTATAATTCACCCCTCCACTTT
TRBV11-3,TRBD1,TRBJ2-3,-,CASSSGQGKTSTDTQYF,TGTGCCAGCAGCTCGGGACAGGGGAAAACTAGCACAGATACGCAGTATTTT
TRBV10-2,-,TRBJ1-1,-,CASRDMNTEAFF,TGCGCCAGCAGGGATATGAACACTGAAGCTTTCTTT
TRBV5-4,-,TRBJ2-1,few,CASSFGYNEQFF,TGTGCCAGCAGCTTTGGCTACAATGAGCAGTTCTTC
TRBV5-4,TRBD2,TRBJ2-3,-,CASSSGLAGALRTDTQYF,TGTGCCAGCAGCTCGGGACTAGCGGGGGCCCTACGCACAGATACGCAGTATTTT
TRBV5-1,-,TRBJ2-5,-,CASSLFVESGETQYF,TGCGCCAGCAGCTTGTTTGTGGAAAGCGGAGAGACCCAGTACTTC
TRBV7-9,-,TRBJ1-1,-,CASSRPAPNTEAFF,TGTGCCAGCAGCCGACCCGCACCGAACACTGAAGCTTTCTTT
TRBV27,TRBD1,TRBJ2-7,-,CASTPTGGDYEQYF,TGTGCCAGTACCCCAACAGGGGGCGATTACGAGCAGTACTTC
TRBV7-9,TRBD1,TRBJ2-7,-,CASSPWTGHSYEQYF,TGTGCCAGCAGCCCCTGGACAGGCCACTCCTACGAGCAGTACTTC
TRBV7-9,-,TRBJ2-1,once,CASSLGSSQGSHEQFF,TGTGCCAGCAGCTTAGGTTCGTCACAGGGTTCACATGAGCAGTTCTTC
TRBV9,TRBD1,TRBJ1-2,-,CASSVRDSYGYTF,TGTGCCAGCAGCGTCCGGGACAGTTATGGCTACACCTTC
TRBV7-6,TRBD1,TRBJ2-7,few,CASSFATGGTYEQYF,TGTGCCAGCAGCTTTGCGACAGGGGGCACCTACGAGCAGTACTTC
TRBV7-6,-,TRBJ2-7,few,CASSETGFSYEQYF,TGTGCCAGCAGCGAAACCGGCTTCTCCTACGAGCAGTACTTC
TRBV7-8,-,TRBJ2-3,-,CASKQSTDTQYF,TGTGCCAGCAAACAAAGCACAGATACGCAGTATTTT
TRBV19,TRBD1,TRBJ1-1,-,CASSRQGGSTEAFF,TGTGCCAGTAGTCGACAGGGGGGTTCCACTGAAGCTTTCTTT
TRBV11-2,TRBD2,TRBJ2-1,-,CASSQTGTSGIVEQFF,TGTGCCAGCAGCCAGACCGGGACTAGCGGGATCGTTGAGCAGTTCTTC
TRBV7-8,-,TRBJ1-4,few,CASSLTLSAGSKLFF,TGTGCCAGCAGCTTAACCCTGTCAGCAGGGTCAAAACTGTTTTTT
TRBV7-8,-,TRBJ1-6,-,CASSSMDMWGFSPLHF,TGTGCCAGCAGCTCAATGGACATGTGGGGGTTTTCACCCCTCCACTTT
TRBV5-4,TRBD1,TRBJ2-3,-,CATRSRGRTDTQYF,TGTGCCACCCGCAGCAGGGGGCGCACAGATACGCAGTATTTT
TRBV9,-,TRBJ1-6,once,CASSDQGIISPLHF,TGTGCCAGCAGCGACCAGGGTATCATTTCACCCCTCCACTTT